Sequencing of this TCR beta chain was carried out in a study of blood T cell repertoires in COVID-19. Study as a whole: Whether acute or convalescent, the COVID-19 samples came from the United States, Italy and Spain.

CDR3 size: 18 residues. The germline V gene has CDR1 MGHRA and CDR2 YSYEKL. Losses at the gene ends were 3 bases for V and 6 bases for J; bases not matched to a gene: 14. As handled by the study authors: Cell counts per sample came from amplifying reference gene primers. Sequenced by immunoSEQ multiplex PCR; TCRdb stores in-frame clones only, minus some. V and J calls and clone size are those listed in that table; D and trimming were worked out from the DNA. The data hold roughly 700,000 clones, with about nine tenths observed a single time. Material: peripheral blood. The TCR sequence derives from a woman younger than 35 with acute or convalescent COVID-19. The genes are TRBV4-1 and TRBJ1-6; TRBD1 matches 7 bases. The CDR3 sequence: CASSHLHRGSSSNSPLHF. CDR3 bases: TGCGCCAGCAGCCACCTCCACAGGGGAAGTAGTTCTAATTCACCCCTCCACTTT.